The rows below give T cell receptor beta chains drawn from one sample of a study of cytomegalovirus exposure and HLA in healthy donors. Here immunoSEQ multiplex PCR was the method, and the copy in TCRdb shows in-frame clones only, minus some. Found here are 95,000 to 100,000 clones, roughly 70% of them singletons; the top ten hold about 9.4%. The sample consisted of PBMCs. These receptors all come from a man aged 50 or older in good health and CMV-seronegative. Both conserved end residues are part of each CDR3. D genes are given only for firm matches. The size entry is marked missing in some rows and otherwise reads once, few, many or a size class.

abundance,j_gene,d_gene,v_gene,CDR3aa,CDR3nt
.,TRBJ1-1,TRBD1,TRBV13,CASSIERGLTEAFF,TGTGCCAGCAGCATAGAAAGGGGGCTTACTGAAGCTTTCTTT
.,TRBJ2-1,TRBD2,TRBV9,CASSPSRVAGVSHNEQFF,TGTGCCAGCAGTCCTAGCCGGGTAGCGGGAGTGTCGCACAATGAGCAGTTCTTC
.,TRBJ1-5,TRBD1,TRBV28,CASSLGTGPGQPQHF,TGTGCCAGCAGTTTAGGGACAGGGCCTGGGCAGCCCCAGCATTTT
.,TRBJ1-4,TRBD1,TRBV6-1,CASSPWTGGSEKLFF,TGTGCCAGCAGTCCGTGGACAGGGGGCAGTGAAAAACTGTTTTTT
.,TRBJ2-2,.,TRBV27,CASSSPLRNTGELFF,TGTGCCAGCAGTTCTCCCCTACGCAACACCGGGGAGCTGTTTTTT
.,TRBJ2-3,TRBD2,TRBV5-4,CASSFGGGTDTQYF,TGTGCCAGCAGCTTCGGGGGGGGCACAGATACGCAGTATTTT
.,TRBJ1-1,.,TRBV9,CASSVVTGLNTEAFF,TGTGCCAGCAGCGTAGTTACCGGTCTGAACACTGAAGCTTTCTTT
.,TRBJ2-6,.,TRBV4-2,CASSQEGGSGANVLTF,TGTGCCAGCAGCCAAGAGGGGGGCTCTGGGGCCAACGTCCTGACTTTC
.,TRBJ2-1,TRBD2,TRBV7-3,CASSLLASGPGEQFF,TGTGCCAGCAGCTTATTGGCTAGCGGTCCTGGGGAGCAGTTCTTC
.,TRBJ1-1,.,TRBV5-1,CASSLPQGGSINTEAFF,TGCGCCAGCAGCTTACCCCAGGGCGGATCGATCAACACTGAAGCTTTCTTT
.,TRBJ1-5,.,TRBV2,CASNGNSNQPQHF,TGTGCCAGCAACGGGAATAGCAATCAGCCCCAGCATTTT
.,TRBJ2-2,.,TRBV7-9,CASRIAENTGELFF,TGTGCCAGCAGGATAGCGGAAAACACCGGGGAGCTGTTTTTT
.,TRBJ1-5,.,TRBV28,CAIRGRTREPQHF,TGTGCCATCAGGGGTAGGACGAGGGAGCCCCAGCATTTT
.,TRBJ2-5,.,TRBV6-6,CASRVGGLPQETQYF,TGTGCCAGCAGAGTTGGTGGGCTCCCACAAGAGACCCAGTACTTC
.,TRBJ1-5,TRBD1,TRBV28,CASSRAPTRQGAAQPQHF,TGTGCCAGCAGTCGCGCCCCGACTCGACAGGGGGCGGCTCAGCCCCAGCATTTT
.,TRBJ1-1,.,TRBV9,CASSVAGFGGPEAFF,TGTGCCAGCAGCGTAGCTGGGTTCGGGGGACCTGAAGCTTTCTTT
.,TRBJ1-4,.,TRBV5-1,CASSNREQEKLFF,TGCGCCAGCAGTAACAGGGAACAAGAAAAACTGTTTTTT
.,TRBJ1-2,TRBD1,TRBV6-1,CASSAGTGFGYTF,TGTGCCAGCAGCGCCGGGACAGGATTCGGCTACACCTTC
.,TRBJ1-5,.,TRBV7-2,CASSPRGGEGNQPQHF,TGTGCCAGCAGCCCGCGGGGGGGGGAGGGCAATCAGCCCCAGCATTTT
.,TRBJ1-3,.,TRBV28,CASSLQATSGNTIYF,TGTGCCAGCAGTTTACAGGCGACCTCTGGAAACACCATATATTTT
.,TRBJ2-3,TRBD2,TRBV7-9,CASSLKVASGKDTQYF,TGTGCCAGCAGCTTAAAGGTAGCTAGCGGGAAAGATACGCAGTATTTT
.,TRBJ2-5,TRBD1,TRBV7-2,CASSWDRAETQYF,TGTGCCAGCAGCTGGGACAGGGCTGAGACCCAGTACTTC
.,TRBJ2-5,.,TRBV13,CASSPGQGETQYF,TGTGCCAGCAGCCCAGGACAAGGCGAGACCCAGTACTTC
.,TRBJ2-3,.,TRBV7-2,CASSFLPSSTDTQYF,TGTGCCAGCAGCTTTCTCCCCTCTAGCACAGATACGCAGTATTTT
.,TRBJ2-3,.,TRBV5-1,CASSLGRTDTQYF,TGCGCCAGCAGCTTGGGCAGAACAGATACGCAGTATTTT
.,TRBJ2-7,.,TRBV6-5,CASRYLSGSSYEQYF,TGTGCCAGCAGGTACCTTAGCGGAAGCTCCTACGAGCAGTACTTC
once,TRBJ1-4,.,TRBV5-1,CASSLTGSGEKLFF,TGCGCCAGCAGCTTAACAGGTTCAGGGGAAAAACTGTTTTTT
.,TRBJ1-1,.,TRBV9,CASSDISLTEAFF,TGTGCCAGCAGCGACATCAGTTTGACTGAAGCTTTCTTT
.,TRBJ1-6,.,TRBV4-2,CASSQNRATNSPLHF,TGTGCCAGCAGCCAAAACCGAGCAACTAATTCACCCCTCCACTTT
.,TRBJ2-5,.,TRBV7-6,CASSNAGEGQETQYF,TGTGCCAGCAGCAACGCAGGGGAGGGCCAAGAGACCCAGTACTTC
.,TRBJ1-1,.,TRBV2,CASSADWNTEAFF,TGTGCCAGCAGTGCGGACTGGAACACTGAAGCTTTCTTT
.,TRBJ2-2,TRBD1,TRBV9,CASSQKGAPDLTGELFF,TGTGCCAGCAGCCAAAAGGGGGCCCCAGACCTTACCGGGGAGCTGTTTTTT
.,TRBJ2-5,.,TRBV5-1,CASSLGTGEETQYF,TGCGCCAGCAGCTTGGGAACGGGAGAGGAGACCCAGTACTTC
.,TRBJ2-5,.,TRBV5-6,CASSRGLGETQYF,TGTGCCAGCAGCCGGGGACTGGGAGAGACCCAGTACTTC
few,TRBJ2-7,.,TRBV5-1,CASSLTSPGTYEQYF,TGCGCCAGCAGCTTAACATCCCCCGGGACCTACGAGCAGTACTTC
.,TRBJ1-6,.,TRBV4-2,CASSQIDRDNSPLHF,TGTGCCAGCAGCCAGATAGACAGAGATAATTCACCCCTCCACTTT
few,TRBJ1-5,TRBD1,TRBV6-1,CASSAPWTGNQPQHF,TGTGCCAGCAGTGCCCCCTGGACAGGGAATCAGCCCCAGCATTTT